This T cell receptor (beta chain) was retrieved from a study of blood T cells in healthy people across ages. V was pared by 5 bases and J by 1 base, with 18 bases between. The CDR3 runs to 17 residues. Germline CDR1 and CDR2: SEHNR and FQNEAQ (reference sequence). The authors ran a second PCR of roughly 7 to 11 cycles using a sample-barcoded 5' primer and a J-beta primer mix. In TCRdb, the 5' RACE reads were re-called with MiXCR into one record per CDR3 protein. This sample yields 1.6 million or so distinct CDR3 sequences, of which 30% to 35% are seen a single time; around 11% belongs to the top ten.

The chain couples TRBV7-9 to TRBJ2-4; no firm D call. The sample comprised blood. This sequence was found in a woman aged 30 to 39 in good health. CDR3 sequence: CASSARAYLGAKNIQYF. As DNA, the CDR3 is TGTGCCAGCAGCGCTAGGGCCTATTTAGGGGCCAAAAACATTCAGTACTTC. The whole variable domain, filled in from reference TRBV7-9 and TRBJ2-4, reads DTGVSQNPRHKITKRGQNVTFRCDPISEHNRLYWYRQTLGQGPEFLTYFQNEAQLEKSRLLSDRFSAERPKGSFSTLEIQRTEQGDSAMYLCASSARAYLGAKNIQYFGAGTRLSVL.